The clone carrying this T cell receptor (beta chain) was observed a handful of times. The antigen remains unidentified. From the reads, TCRdb called clonotypes with MiXCR, one entry per CDR3 protein. The data show some 100,000 distinct CDR3 sequences, under 25% seen once. This record belongs to a study of T cell repertoires in cytomegalovirus infection. Whole-study findings and limits: Summed frequency of shared TCR beta families picked out CMV carriers who also had the relevant HLA. In two of eight donors, the top clonotype was HLA-C-restricted CMV-specific.

The germline gives CDR1 DFQATT, CDR2 SNEGSKA (reference sequence). Trimming took 1 base from V and 8 from J, leaving 17 bases between them. CDR3 length: 15 residues. The sequenced sample was CD8+ T cells from PBMCs. The chain recombines TRBV20-1 with TRBJ1-4; tentatively, D is TRBD1 (5 bases). This receptor was taken from a human donor in good health (CMV status not recorded). Some clones in this sample may be carry-over from other donors' samples. The CDR3 spells CSARAGYRRGEKLFF. Written as DNA, the CDR3 is TGCAGTGCTAGAGCAGGGTACCGACGAGGGGAAAAACTGTTTTTT.